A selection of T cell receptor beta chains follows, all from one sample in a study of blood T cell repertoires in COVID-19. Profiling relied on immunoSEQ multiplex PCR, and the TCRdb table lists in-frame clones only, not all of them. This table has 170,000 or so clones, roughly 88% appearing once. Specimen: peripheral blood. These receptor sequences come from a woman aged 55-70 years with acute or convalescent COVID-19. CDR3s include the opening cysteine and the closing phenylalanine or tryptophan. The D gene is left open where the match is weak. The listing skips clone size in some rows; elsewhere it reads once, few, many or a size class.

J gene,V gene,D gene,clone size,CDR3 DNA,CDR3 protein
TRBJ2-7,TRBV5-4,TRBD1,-,TGTGCCAGCAGCTCTCGACAGGGCCACTACGAGCAGTACTTC,CASSSRQGHYEQYF
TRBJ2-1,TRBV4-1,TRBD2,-,TGCGCCAGCAGCCAGGGGGCCGGGACTAGCGGCTACAATGAGCAGTTCTTC,CASSQGAGTSGYNEQFF
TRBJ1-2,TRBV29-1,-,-,TGCAGCGTTACCCCGGGAGGGTTAGATTCGAATGGCTACACCTTC,CSVTPGGLDSNGYTF
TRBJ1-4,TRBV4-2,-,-,TGTGCCAGCAGCCAAGCGGAGGGTCTAAGGGAGCTTTTT,CASSQAEGLRELF
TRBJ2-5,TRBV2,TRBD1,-,TGTGCCAGCAGTGGGACAGGGGAGACCCAGTACTTC,CASSGTGETQYF
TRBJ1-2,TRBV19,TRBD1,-,TGTGCCAGTGTGGCCGGGACAGGAGGGAACTATGGCTACACCTTC,CASVAGTGGNYGYTF
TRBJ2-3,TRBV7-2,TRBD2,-,TGTGCCAGCAGTTCCGGGACTAGCGGGGGTTATACGCAGTATTTT,CASSSGTSGGYTQYF
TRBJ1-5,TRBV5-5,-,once,TGTGCCAGCAGCTTGGGGAGTCAGCCCCAGCATTTT,CASSLGSQPQHF
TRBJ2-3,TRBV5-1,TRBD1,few,TGCGCCAGCAGCTTGGATCGGGCAGGGGGCGCAGATACGCAGTATTTT,CASSLDRAGGADTQYF
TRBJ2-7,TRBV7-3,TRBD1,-,TGTGCCAGCAGCTTGCAGGGGGTTGCGAGCGAGCAGTACTTC,CASSLQGVASEQYF
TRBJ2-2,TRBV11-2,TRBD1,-,TGTGCCAGCAGCTCAGGACAGGGGGCGAGGACCGGGGAGCTGTTTTTT,CASSSGQGARTGELFF
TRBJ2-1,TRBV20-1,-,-,TGCAGTGCTAGCCGGGGGACTGAGCAGTTCTTC,CSASRGTEQFF
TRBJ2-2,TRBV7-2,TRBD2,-,TGTGCCAGCAGCAGGGGACTAGCTAGTAGGGCCCCCGGGGAGCTGTTTTTT,CASSRGLASRAPGELFF
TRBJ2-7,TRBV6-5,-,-,TGTGCCAGCAGGCAGGCGACCTACGAGCAGTACTTC,CASRQATYEQYF
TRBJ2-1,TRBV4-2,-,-,TGTGCCAGCAGCGTCTTTGCGGGGGCCGGGTCCTACAATGAGCAGTTCTTC,CASSVFAGAGSYNEQFF
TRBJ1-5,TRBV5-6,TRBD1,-,TGTGCCAGCAGCTCGTACCCGGGACAGGGGGATCAGCCCCAGCATTTT,CASSSYPGQGDQPQHF
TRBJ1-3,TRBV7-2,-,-,TGTGCCAGCAGCTTGGCTTACAGGGCTATAATATCTGGAAACACCATATATTTT,CASSLAYRAIISGNTIYF
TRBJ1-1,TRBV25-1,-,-,TGTGCCAGCAGTACTTATACAGGGCGGAACACTGAAGCTTTCTTT,CASSTYTGRNTEAFF
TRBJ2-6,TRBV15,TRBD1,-,TGTGCCACCAGCAACCGGGACAGGGTTGGGGCCAACGTCCTGACTTTC,CATSNRDRVGANVLTF
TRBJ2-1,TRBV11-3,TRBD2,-,TGTGCCAGCAGCTCCCATTCCGGGGGGGCCAATGAGCAGTTCTTC,CASSSHSGGANEQFF
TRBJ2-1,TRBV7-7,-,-,TGTGCTAGCAGCTTTGGATCAGGGAATTACAATGAGCAGTTCTTC,CASSFGSGNYNEQFF
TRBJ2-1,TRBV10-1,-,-,TGCGCCAGCAGTGACTCCCGGTTTAATAATGAGCAGTTCTTC,CASSDSRFNNEQFF
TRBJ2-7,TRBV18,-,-,TGTGCCAGCTCACCCGACGGGAGCTCCTACGAGCAGTACTTC,CASSPDGSSYEQYF
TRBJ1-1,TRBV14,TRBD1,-,TGTGCCAGCAGCGTTTACATAAGGGACAGTGAAGCTTTCTTT,CASSVYIRDSEAFF
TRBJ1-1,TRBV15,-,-,TGTGCCACCAGCAGGGGTGGGGACGGGGGAAACACTGAAGCTTTCTTT,CATSRGGDGGNTEAFF
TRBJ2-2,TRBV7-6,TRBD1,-,TGTGCCAGCAGCCCCACAAGGACAGGATCTACCGGGGAGCTGTTTTTT,CASSPTRTGSTGELFF
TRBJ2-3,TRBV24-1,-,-,TGTGCCACCAGTGATGGGGCGGGGGCCGGTACGCAGTATTTT,CATSDGAGAGTQYF
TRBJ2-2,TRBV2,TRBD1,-,TGTGCCAGCAGGCCGGACAGGGCGAACACCGGGGAGCTGTTTTTT,CASRPDRANTGELFF
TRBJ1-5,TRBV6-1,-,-,TGTGCCAGCAGTGAAAGGGAGGTGAAGTCCCAGCATTTT,CASSEREVKSQHF
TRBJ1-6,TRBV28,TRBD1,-,TGTGCCAGCAGTTCCACCGTTCCAGGGGGTTGGTCACCCCTCCACTTT,CASSSTVPGGWSPLHF
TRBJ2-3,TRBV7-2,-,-,TGTGCCAGCAGCTTAGGTGGGGGGGGCTATGATACGCAGTATTTT,CASSLGGGGYDTQYF
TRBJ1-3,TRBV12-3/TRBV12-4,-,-,TGTGCCAGCAGTTTTCGGTCTGGAAACACCATATATTTT,CASSFRSGNTIYF
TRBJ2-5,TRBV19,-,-,TGTGCCAGTAGCCCACTAGGGGGGGCGGAGACCCAGTACTTC,CASSPLGGAETQYF
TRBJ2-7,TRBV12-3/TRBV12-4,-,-,TGTGCCAGCAGTTTAGCCCTACGTTACGAGCAGTACTTC,CASSLALRYEQYF
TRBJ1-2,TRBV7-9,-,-,TGTGCCAGCAGCTTAGCGCGGCACCTAACCTACACCTTC,CASSLARHLTYTF
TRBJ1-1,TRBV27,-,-,TGTGCCAGCACCGATTTATTCGGTTATCTGAACACTGAAGCTTTCTTT,CASTDLFGYLNTEAFF
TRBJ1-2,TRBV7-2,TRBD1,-,TGTGCCAGCAGCCCCCCGACAGGGTTCGCTAACTATGGCTACACCTTC,CASSPPTGFANYGYTF
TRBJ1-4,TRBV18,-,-,TGTGCCAGCTCGCCGGTATTTTCGCAGGGAAGTGAAAAACTGTTTTTT,CASSPVFSQGSEKLFF
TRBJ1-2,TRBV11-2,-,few,TGTGCCAGCAGCCCAGGGCATGGCTACACCTTC,CASSPGHGYTF
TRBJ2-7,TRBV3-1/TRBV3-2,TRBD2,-,TGTGCCAGCAGCCCCGGACTAGCGGGGTCCTACTACGAGCAGTACTTC,CASSPGLAGSYYEQYF
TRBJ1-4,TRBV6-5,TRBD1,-,TGTGCCAGCCGGGGGGACAGGGCGACTGAAAAACTGTTTTTT,CASRGDRATEKLFF
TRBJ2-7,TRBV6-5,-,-,TGTGCCAGCAACAGGCGGGACCGGGCTAACTACGAGCAGTACTTC,CASNRRDRANYEQYF
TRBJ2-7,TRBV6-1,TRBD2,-,TGTGCCAGCAGTGAGAACCCTAGCGGGGGGGCCTACGAGCAGTACTTC,CASSENPSGGAYEQYF
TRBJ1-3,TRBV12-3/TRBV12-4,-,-,TGTGCCAGCATCTCCACAGGCAGAGACACCATATATTTT,CASISTGRDTIYF
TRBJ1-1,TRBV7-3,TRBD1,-,TGTGCCAGCAGCTCCGGACAGGGTCTGAACACTGAAGCTTTCTTT,CASSSGQGLNTEAFF
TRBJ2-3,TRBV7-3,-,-,TGTGCCAGCAGCCCCGGTCGGGGAAGCACAGATACGCAGTATTTT,CASSPGRGSTDTQYF
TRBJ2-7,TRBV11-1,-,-,TGTGCCAGCAGCAAAGACCCAGGCTACTCCTACGAGCAGTACTTC,CASSKDPGYSYEQYF
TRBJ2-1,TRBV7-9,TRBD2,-,TGTGCCAGCAGCCCCCGCGGGGGGAACGAGCAGTTCTTC,CASSPRGGNEQFF
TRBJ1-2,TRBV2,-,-,TGTGCCAGCAGTGAAACGGCAGGGCGGTTAGTTGGCTACACCTTC,CASSETAGRLVGYTF
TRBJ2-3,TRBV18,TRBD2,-,TGTGCCAGCTCATCCTCGACTAGCGGGGGCACAGATACGCAGTATTTT,CASSSSTSGGTDTQYF
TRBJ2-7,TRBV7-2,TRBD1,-,TGTGCCAGCAGCTTGGGGCAGGGGGCATTAGAGCAGTACTTC,CASSLGQGALEQYF
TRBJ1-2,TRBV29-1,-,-,TGCAGCGTTGAAGAGGGCCGGGGTGGCTACACCTTC,CSVEEGRGGYTF
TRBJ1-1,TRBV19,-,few,TGTGCCAGTACCGAAAGGGGGGGGAGGACTGAAGCTTTCTTT,CASTERGGRTEAFF
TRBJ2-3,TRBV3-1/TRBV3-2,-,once,TGTGCCAGCAGCGCCCGGACTACCCAGAGCACAGATACGCAGTATTTT,CASSARTTQSTDTQYF
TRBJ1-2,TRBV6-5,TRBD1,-,TGTGCCAGCAGGAGGCAGGGACAGGGGGCACTTGGCTACACCTTC,CASRRQGQGALGYTF
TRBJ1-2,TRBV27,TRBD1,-,TGTGCCAGCAGTTTTAGGGGACAGAAAATATATGGCTACACCTTC,CASSFRGQKIYGYTF
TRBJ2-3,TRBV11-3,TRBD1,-,TGTGCCAGCAGCTTGGACGACAGGGAAGATAGCACAGATACGCAGTATTTT,CASSLDDREDSTDTQYF
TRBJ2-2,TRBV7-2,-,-,TGTGCCAGCAGCTTAGCGCCGGGAAGAAACACCGGGGAGCTGTTTTTT,CASSLAPGRNTGELFF
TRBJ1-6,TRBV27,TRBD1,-,TGTGCCAGCAGTCTCTTCCGGGACAGGGGTGAACCCCTCCACTTT,CASSLFRDRGEPLHF
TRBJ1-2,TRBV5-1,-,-,TGCGCCAGCAGCTTGGAGGCAGGATGGGGCTACACCTTC,CASSLEAGWGYTF